Listed below are T cell receptor beta chains from one sample, sequenced in a study of T cell clones after liver transplantation. The method was immunoSEQ multiplex PCR; TCRdb's version includes in-frame clones alone and lacks a portion of them. The table includes 70,000 to 95,000 clones, less than 85% detected once. The material was CD4+ T cells from blood, obtained at the 22-month timepoint. The receptor set was obtained from a human patient who received a liver transplant. These T cells may partly come from the graft donor. Both conserved end residues are part of each CDR3. D genes are given only for firm matches. A row's size may be missing; if present it is once, few, many or a size class.

cdr3_nt cdr3_aa clone_size j_call v_call d_call
TGTGCCAGCAGTGATCTCGGGGGGCGAGGCAATCAGCCCCAGCATTTT CASSDLGGRGNQPQHF . TRBJ1-5 TRBV2 .
TGTGCCAGCAGCCCCGGGACAGATTTTCAGCCCCAGCATTTT CASSPGTDFQPQHF few TRBJ1-5 TRBV7-2 TRBD1
TGTGCCAGCAGTTCTCTATACGAGCAGTACTTC CASSSLYEQYF . TRBJ2-7 TRBV25-1 .
TGTGCCAGCAGCCGACGACAGGGGACTAATCAGCCCCAGCATTTT CASSRRQGTNQPQHF . TRBJ1-5 TRBV27 TRBD1
TGTGCCAGCAGCGATTATGGGAGGGATTCACCCCTCCACTTT CASSDYGRDSPLHF . TRBJ1-6 TRBV2 .
TGTGCCAGCAGCCATGGGACTAGCGGGGGACTCATCACCTACGAGCAGTACTTC CASSHGTSGGLITYEQYF . TRBJ2-7 TRBV7-2 TRBD2
TGTGCCAGTAGTTCAGGGCTGAACTCTGGGGCCAACGTCCTGACTTTC CASSSGLNSGANVLTF . TRBJ2-6 TRBV19 .
TGTGCCAGCAGCAGGACGCCGGGACAGGGGGCTGGGAAACTGTTTTTT CASSRTPGQGAGKLFF . TRBJ1-4 TRBV21-1 .
TGTGCCAGCAGTGAACTAGCGGGAGACACAGATACGCAGTATTTT CASSELAGDTDTQYF . TRBJ2-3 TRBV6-4 TRBD2
TGTGCCAGCACAACAGCGGGGGTCACAGATACGCAGTATTTT CASTTAGVTDTQYF . TRBJ2-3 TRBV28 TRBD2
TGTGCCAGCACTTCGGGGGTTAGGACTGAAGCTTTCTTT CASTSGVRTEAFF . TRBJ1-1 TRBV2 .
TGTGCCAGCAGTCGTTTAATTGGGGCTAACACTGAAGCTTTCTTT CASSRLIGANTEAFF once TRBJ1-1 TRBV11-2 .
TGTGCCAGCAGCTTAGACGCAAAGTCTGGAAACACCATATATTTT CASSLDAKSGNTIYF . TRBJ1-3 TRBV7-2 .
TGTGCCTGGAGTGTAGCCGGGACAGGGGTAAATCAGCCCCAGCATTTT CAWSVAGTGVNQPQHF . TRBJ1-5 TRBV30 TRBD1
TGTGCCAGCAGCTTGAGGGCGGGAGTGAGAAATGAGCAGTTCTTC CASSLRAGVRNEQFF . TRBJ2-1 TRBV5-4 TRBD2
TGCGCCAGCAGTCTAGCGGGGGGGCCCAATGAGCAGTTCTTC CASSLAGGPNEQFF once TRBJ2-1 TRBV5-1 TRBD2
TGTGCCAGCAGCTTAGCGGAGGGGTACAGAGGAGGGTATAATTCACCCCTCCACTTT CASSLAEGYRGGYNSPLHF . TRBJ1-6 TRBV7-2 .
TGCGCCAGCAGCTGGGTGAGCGGGAGTGCAGATACGCAGTATTTT CASSWVSGSADTQYF . TRBJ2-3 TRBV5-1 TRBD2
TGTGCCAGCAGTTACGAGGGACGCGGCGAAAAACTGTTTTTT CASSYEGRGEKLFF . TRBJ1-4 TRBV6-6 .
TGTGCCAGCAGCTTGGCACTAGTCGCAGATACGCAGTATTTT CASSLALVADTQYF . TRBJ2-3 TRBV5-5 .
TGCGCCACCTCCTCATCCCGAGGGGGGGACACCGGGGAGCTGTTTTTT CATSSSRGGDTGELFF . TRBJ2-2 TRBV5-1 .
TGTGCCAGCAGCTTAAGTGGGGGGCGCCAGGAGACCCAGTACTTC CASSLSGGRQETQYF . TRBJ2-5 TRBV11-1 .